This TCR beta chain appears in the sequencing data of a study of blood T cell repertoires in COVID-19. Whole-study context: The United States, Italy and Spain provided the acute and convalescent COVID-19 samples.

Assignment of participants to cohorts was predicated upon participant-reported clinical history. How the authors handled the data: Amplified reference gene primers provided the basis for estimating nucleated cell counts. TCRdb's copy holds only in-frame clones and misses some; the assay was immunoSEQ multiplex PCR. The D gene and trimming were derived from the DNA, and the V and J assignments and clone size from that table. The sample lists 150,000 or so clones; over 75% were seen once. The CDR3 is 13 residues long. V was clipped by 8 bases and J by 0 bases; unmatched bases: 4. Germline V CDR1 and CDR2: MNHEY, SMNVEV (reference sequence).

Sample: PBMCs or T cells enriched from blood (not recorded which). The sequence derives from a woman under 40 with acute COVID-19. The rearrangement links TRBV27 to TRBJ2-7, with 7 bases fitting TRBD1. CDR3: CASGWTGSYEQYF. Written as DNA, the CDR3 is TGTGCCAGCGGGTGGACAGGCTCCTACGAGCAGTACTTC.